A single sample gave rise to the 25 T cell receptor beta chains below, sequenced in a study of naive and memory T cell subsets. General study points: Especially in CD8 cells, naive repertoires contained a few larger clonotypes, possibly CD45RA-re-expressing memory cells.

Two oligonucleotides, mixed equimolar, formed the beta constant-region primer covering TRBC1 and TRBC2. Four rounds of PCR amplified the ligated cDNA using nested alpha and beta constant-region primers plus SP2. MiXCR, applied by TCRdb to the UMI-ligation and nested PCR reads, yields one record per CDR3 protein. The sample shows over 110,000 distinct CDR3 sequences, more than 15% of them seen only once. Their antigens are not known. The specimen was naive CD8+ T cells from blood. The receptors here all came from a human donor in good health.

This clonotype was seen a handful of times. The chain uses TRBV12-3 or TRBV12-4 and TRBJ2-7; D ambiguous. The CDR3 is made up of 12 amino acids. The V end lost 6 bases, the J end lost 5 bases, and 11 bases lay between the germline ends. CDR3 DNA: TGTGCCAGCAGCCCCTCCCCGGACGAGCAGTACTTC. The encoded protein is CASSPSPDEQYF.

This clonotype has just a few counts. V is TRBV7-9 and J is TRBJ2-1; the D gene is possibly TRBD2 (5 bases). Germline CDR1 reads SEHNR; CDR2 reads FQNEAQ (reference sequence). V lost 1 base, J lost 3 bases, and 10 bases lay in between. The CDR3 consists of 15 residues. CDR3 bases: TGTGCCAGCAGCTTAGGAGGGTCCGTCTACAATGAGCAGTTCTTC. The encoded protein is CASSLGGSVYNEQFF. The full variable domain, in which reference TRBV7-9 and TRBJ2-1 provide the parts outside the CDR3, is DTGVSQNPRHKITKRGQNVTFRCDPISEHNRLYWYRQTLGQGPEFLTYFQNEAQLEKSRLLSDRFSAERPKGSFSTLEIQRTEQGDSAMYLCASSLGGSVYNEQFFGPGTRLTVL.

The CDR3: CASSAQGATGSVEKLFF. The CDR3 DNA follows: TGTGCCAGCAGTGCACAGGGGGCAACGGGAAGCGTTGAAAAACTGTTTTTT. This chain connects TRBV27 to TRBJ1-4; 9 bases map to TRBD1. CDR3 length: 17 amino acids. Unmatched junction bases numbered 14, after V lost 5 bases and J lost 7 bases. The V gene's germline CDR1 is MNHEY and CDR2 SMNVEV (reference sequence).

This clonotype appeared a few times. The CDR3 DNA reads TGTGCCAGCAGTTACTTCGGGACTCCCGACGGTGAAAAACTGTTTTTT. Translation gives CASSYFGTPDGEKLFF. The chain links TRBV6-5 to TRBJ1-4; a weak D match, TRBD1 (5 bases). Germline CDR1 reads MNHEY; CDR2 reads SVGAGI. This CDR3 region has 16 residues. Trimming removed 1 base from V and 7 bases from J, with 16 bases in between.

This chain connects TRBV14 to TRBJ1-5; D ambiguous. V lost 2 bases, J lost 6 bases, and 11 bases lay in between. The CDR3 consists of 14 residues. The germline gives CDR1 SGHDN, CDR2 FVKESK. The DNA of the CDR3 is TGTGCCAGCAGCCAACCGGGTTTCTCTCAGCCCCAGCATTTT. Its protein product is CASSQPGFSQPQHF.

V is TRBV4-1 and J is TRBJ1-5, with D unclear. V dropped 0 bases and J dropped 3 bases, with 9 bases sitting between them. Per germline, CDR1 MGHRA and CDR2 YSYEKL. The CDR3 runs to 15 residues. The DNA of the CDR3 is TGCGCCAGCAGCCAAGAGGAAAGGGCCAATCAGCCCCAGCATTTT. Its protein product is CASSQEERANQPQHF.

This chain links TRBV3-1 with TRBJ1-1; tentative D call: TRBD1 (6 bases). The ends were cut back, 4 bases at V and 4 bases at J, with 16 bases in the middle. The CDR3 is 15 residues long. CDR1 and CDR2 from the germline V gene are LGHDT and YNNKEL (reference sequence). DNA of the CDR3: TGTGCCAGCAGCCGGTCTATACAGGGAGGCACTGAAGCTTTCTTT. Translated, it gives CASSRSIQGGTEAFF. Filled out from reference TRBV3-1 and TRBJ1-1, the complete variable domain reads DTAVSQTPKYLVTQMGNDKSIKCEQNLGHDTMYWYKQDSKKFLKIMFSYNNKELIINETVPNRFSPKSPDKAHLNLHINSLELGDSAVYFCASSRSIQGGTEAFFGQGTRLTVV.

The V gene is TRBV27, the J gene TRBJ2-7, with TRBD2 matching 8 bases. V lost 2 bases to trimming and J lost 4 bases; unmatched junction nucleotides: 7. The CDR3 runs 15 residues. Germline V lookup: CDR1 MNHEY, CDR2 SMNVEV (reference sequence). The CDR3 region has the DNA TGTGCCAGCAGTTTAATCGCTAGCGGGTCTTACGAGCAGTACTTC. Protein product: CASSLIASGSYEQYF.

The V and J genes are TRBV28 and TRBJ2-1; D assignment may be TRBD1 or TRBD2 (5 bases each). Germline V gene sequence: CDR1 MDHEN, CDR2 SYDVKM. CDR3 length equals 17 residues. The germline V and J ends were trimmed by 1 base and 3 bases, with 16 bases remaining between them. CDR3 in DNA: TGTGCCAGCAGTTTATCTGGGACGGTGCACTTCTACAATGAGCAGTTCTTC. It specifies CASSLSGTVHFYNEQFF. Variable domain in full (rest from reference TRBV28 and TRBJ2-1): DVKVTQSSRYLVKRTGEKVFLECVQDMDHENMFWYRQDPGLGLRLIYFSYDVKMKEKGDIPEGYSVSREKKERFSLILESASTNQTSMYLCASSLSGTVHFYNEQFFGPGTRLTVL.

This clonotype was detected a few times. This chain connects TRBV9 to TRBJ2-7; no reliable D call. The germline V gene encodes CDR1 SGDLS and CDR2 YYNGEE. Trimming cost V 3 bases and J 0 bases, with 10 bases left between them. The CDR3 totals 14 residues. The CDR3 loop is CASSAAASSYEQYF. The CDR3 DNA follows: TGTGCCAGCAGCGCGGCAGCAAGCTCCTACGAGCAGTACTTC.

The sample holds a few counts of this clonotype. This chain uses TRBV7-9 with TRBJ1-1; D remains ambiguous. V lost 7 bases and J 1 base, leaving 13 bases between the germline ends. This CDR3 region has 14 residues. Germline CDR1 and CDR2: SEHNR and FQNEAQ (reference sequence). CDR3 loop: CASTPTSGNTEAFF. The CDR3 DNA reads TGTGCCAGCACCCCCACCAGTGGGAACACTGAAGCTTTCTTT.

The V call is TRBV20-1, the J call TRBJ2-1, with TRBD2 matching over 8 bases. The V segment lost 0 bases and the J segment 2 bases; nucleotides outside the gene matches: 3. CDR1 DFQATT and CDR2 SNEGSKA come from the germline V gene (reference sequence). The CDR3 sequence is 15 residues long. The CDR3 DNA reads TGCAGTGCTAGAGATATTAGCGGGACCTACAATGAGCAGTTCTTC. This codes for CSARDISGTYNEQFF.

This chain connects TRBV28 to TRBJ2-2; D gene uncertain. The V and J ends lost 5 bases and 6 bases respectively, with 1 base between them. CDR1 MDHEN and CDR2 SYDVKM come from the germline V gene. The CDR3 consists of 10 residues. Here the CDR3 reads CASSAGELFF. DNA of the CDR3: TGTGCCAGCAGTGCCGGGGAGCTGTTTTTT.

The gene calls are TRBV28 and TRBJ1-5; the D gene is possibly TRBD1 (6 bases). V was cut by 6 bases and J by 6 bases, with 18 bases left in between. The CDR3 sequence is 15 residues long. Germline V gene sequence: CDR1 MDHEN, CDR2 SYDVKM. CDR3 DNA: TGTGCCAGCAGGTTCTTAGAGGGGGAGGCTCAGCCCCAGCATTTT. It codes for CASRFLEGEAQPQHF.

The V call is TRBV7-9, the J call TRBJ2-5, with 7 positions matching TRBD1. CDR1 and CDR2 from the germline V gene are SEHNR and FQNEAQ (reference sequence). With 6 bases clipped from V and 4 bases from J, the junction kept 5 bases outside the gene matches. The CDR3 contains 13 residues. The CDR3: CASRPTGRETQYF. CDR3 nucleotide sequence: TGTGCCAGCAGACCGACAGGGCGAGAGACCCAGTACTTC.

This clonotype turned up a few times. The chain links TRBV5-5 to TRBJ1-4; 8 nucleotides align to TRBD1. Germline CDR1 SGHKS, CDR2 YYEKEE (reference sequence). V trimming: 4 bases; J trimming: 4 bases; junction bases outside the gene matches: 6. This CDR3 contains 15 residues. The CDR3 nucleotides are TGTGCCAGCAGCCTTTGGGACAGGAGTAATGAAAAACTGTTTTTT. It yields the protein CASSLWDRSNEKLFF.

This clonotype was picked up a small number of times. The chain recombines TRBV3-1 with TRBJ2-1; D is ambiguous. V lost 0 bases and J lost 4, with 10 bases in between. Germline CDR1 and CDR2: LGHDT and YNNKEL (reference sequence). The CDR3 consists of 15 residues. The CDR3 protein is CASSQDQTLYNEQFF. CDR3 coding DNA: TGTGCCAGCAGCCAAGATCAGACACTTTACAATGAGCAGTTCTTC.

The chain combines TRBV4-3 with TRBJ2-1; D gene uncertain. V was trimmed by 0 bases and J by 10 bases, leaving 13 bases between them. This CDR3 contains 14 residues. Per the germline V gene, CDR1 is LGHNA and CDR2 is YSLEER. Written as DNA, the CDR3 is TGCGCCAGCAGCCAAGATGGTCCGTTAAACGAGCAGTTCTTC. Protein sequence: CASSQDGPLNEQFF.

This chain connects TRBV7-6 to TRBJ2-2; 8 bases agree with TRBD2. V was pared by 2 bases and J by 3 bases, with 5 bases of the junction left unmatched. This CDR3 has 16 amino acids. Germline V CDR1 and CDR2: SGHVS, FNYEAQ. The CDR3 is CASSLIVGGDTGELFF. CDR3 DNA sequence: TGTGCCAGCAGCTTAATTGTCGGGGGGGACACCGGGGAGCTGTTTTTT.

This clonotype was seen a few times. CDR3 region: CSARFRWEQYF. In nucleotides, the CDR3 is TGCAGCGCCAGGTTTCGTTGGGAGCAGTACTTC. The rearrangement uses TRBV29-1 and TRBJ2-7; D not resolved. V lost 7 bases and J 7 bases, leaving 14 bases between the germline ends. This CDR3 has 11 amino acids. Germline CDR1 reads SQVTM; CDR2 reads ANQGSEA.

The chain joins TRBV19 to TRBJ2-1; 11 positions agree with TRBD2. Germline values: CDR1 LNHDA, CDR2 SQIVND (reference sequence). V lost 6 bases, J lost 6 bases, and 7 bases stayed unmatched. The CDR3 is 15 residues long. The CDR3 protein is CASSLLAGVGNEQFF. CDR3 in DNA: TGTGCCAGTAGCCTACTAGCGGGAGTGGGCAATGAGCAGTTCTTC.

This clonotype was counted between two and nine times. The chain employs TRBV28 and TRBJ2-3; the match to TRBD2 covers 8 bases. There are 16 residues in the CDR3. Unmatched junction bases numbered 6, after V lost 4 bases and J lost 0 bases. Germline assignment: CDR1 MDHEN and CDR2 SYDVKM. CDR3 amino acids: CASSYPTSESTDTQYF. CDR3 nucleotides: TGTGCCAGCAGTTACCCGACTAGCGAAAGCACAGATACGCAGTATTTT.

The chain links TRBV27 to TRBJ2-1; 9 positions match TRBD2. CDR1 and CDR2 from the germline V gene are MNHEY and SMNVEV (reference sequence). The CDR3 spans 14 residues. V lost 2 bases, J lost 6 bases, and 2 bases stayed unmatched. DNA for the CDR3: TGTGCCAGCAGTTTAGGGACTAGCCCCAATGAGCAGTTCTTC. This codes for CASSLGTSPNEQFF.

This clonotype was detected only a few times. The chain links TRBV28 to TRBJ2-7, with unresolved D. Looked up from germline, CDR1 is MDHEN and CDR2 is SYDVKM. The germline V and J ends were trimmed by 5 bases and 12 bases, with 14 bases remaining between them. This CDR3 region has 11 residues. This CDR3 is CASSQDTLTYF. Here the CDR3 DNA reads TGTGCCAGCAGTCAAGACACGTTAACGTACTTC.

The rearrangement joins TRBV13 to TRBJ2-1, with TRBD2 matching 8 bases. The CDR3 runs to 16 residues. Trimming cost V 2 bases and J 5 bases; bases outside gene matches: 8. The germline V gene has CDR1 PRHDT and CDR2 FYEKMQ (reference sequence). CDR3 sequence: CASSLLSAGADNEQFF. As DNA, the CDR3 is TGTGCCAGCAGCTTATTGTCAGCGGGAGCGGACAATGAGCAGTTCTTC.